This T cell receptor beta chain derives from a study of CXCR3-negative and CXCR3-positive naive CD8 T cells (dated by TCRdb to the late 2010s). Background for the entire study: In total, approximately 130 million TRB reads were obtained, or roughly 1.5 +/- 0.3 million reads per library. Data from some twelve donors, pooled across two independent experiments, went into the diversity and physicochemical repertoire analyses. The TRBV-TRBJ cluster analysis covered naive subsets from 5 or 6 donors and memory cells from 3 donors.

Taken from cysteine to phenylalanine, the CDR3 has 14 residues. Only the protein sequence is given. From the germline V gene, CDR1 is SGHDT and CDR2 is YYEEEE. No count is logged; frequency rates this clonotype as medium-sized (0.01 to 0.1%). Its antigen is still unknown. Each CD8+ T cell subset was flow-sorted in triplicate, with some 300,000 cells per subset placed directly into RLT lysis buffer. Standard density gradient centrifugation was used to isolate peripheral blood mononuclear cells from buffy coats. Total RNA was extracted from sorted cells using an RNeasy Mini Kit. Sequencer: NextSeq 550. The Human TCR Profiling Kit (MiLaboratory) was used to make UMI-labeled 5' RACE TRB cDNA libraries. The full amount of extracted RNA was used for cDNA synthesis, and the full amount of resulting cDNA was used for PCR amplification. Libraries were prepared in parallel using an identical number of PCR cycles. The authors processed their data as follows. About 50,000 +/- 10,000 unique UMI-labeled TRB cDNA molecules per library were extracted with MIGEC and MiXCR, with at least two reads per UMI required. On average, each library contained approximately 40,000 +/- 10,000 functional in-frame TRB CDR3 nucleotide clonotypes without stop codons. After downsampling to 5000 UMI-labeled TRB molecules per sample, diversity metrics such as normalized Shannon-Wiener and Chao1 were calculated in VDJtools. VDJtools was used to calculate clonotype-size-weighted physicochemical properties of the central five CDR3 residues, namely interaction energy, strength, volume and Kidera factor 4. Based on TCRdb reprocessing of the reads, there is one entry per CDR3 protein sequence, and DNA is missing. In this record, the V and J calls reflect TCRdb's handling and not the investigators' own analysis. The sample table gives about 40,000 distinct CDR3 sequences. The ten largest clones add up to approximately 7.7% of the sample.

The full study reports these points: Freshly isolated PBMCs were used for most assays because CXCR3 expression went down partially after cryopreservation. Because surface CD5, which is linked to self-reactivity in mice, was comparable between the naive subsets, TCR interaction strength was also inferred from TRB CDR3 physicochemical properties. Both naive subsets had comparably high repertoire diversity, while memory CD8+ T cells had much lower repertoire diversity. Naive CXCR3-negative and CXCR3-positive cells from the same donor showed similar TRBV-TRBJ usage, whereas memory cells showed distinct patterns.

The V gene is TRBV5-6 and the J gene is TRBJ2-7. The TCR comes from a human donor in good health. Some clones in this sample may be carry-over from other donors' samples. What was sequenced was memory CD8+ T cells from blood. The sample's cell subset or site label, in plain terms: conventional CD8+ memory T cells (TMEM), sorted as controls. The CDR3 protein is CASTIGGFSYEQYF.